This T cell receptor beta chain was sequenced in a study of spatial heterogeneity in lung cancer. Turning to the study itself: Detection of beta-chain sequences consistently exceeded that of alpha-chain sequences. Study outcomes and limitations: Expanded intratumoral alpha and beta TCR counts tracked tumor mutation counts.

Sample time point: sample taken at primary tumor resection. This clonotype qualifies as medium-sized (0.01 to 0.1%). Its target is unknown. A single record per CDR3 protein comes from TCRdb applying MiXCR to the 5' RACE reads. The data contain around 3,600 distinct CDR3 sequences, about 30% of them seen just once; the ten biggest clones take up approximately 23%. The sample was lung tumor tissue, taken at surgery. The clonotype comes from a male donor with early-stage non-small cell lung cancer.

CDR3 in amino acids: CASNGGRDGTDTQYF. CDR3 in DNA: TGTGCCAGCAACGGCGGGAGAGACGGCACAGATACGCAGTATTTT. The rearrangement uses TRBV6-1 and TRBJ2-3; 7 bases match TRBD2. The J segment lost 1 base and the V segment lost 7 bases, leaving 8 bases of the junction unmatched. This CDR3 has 15 residues. CDR1 is MNHNS, CDR2 SASEGT, per germline.